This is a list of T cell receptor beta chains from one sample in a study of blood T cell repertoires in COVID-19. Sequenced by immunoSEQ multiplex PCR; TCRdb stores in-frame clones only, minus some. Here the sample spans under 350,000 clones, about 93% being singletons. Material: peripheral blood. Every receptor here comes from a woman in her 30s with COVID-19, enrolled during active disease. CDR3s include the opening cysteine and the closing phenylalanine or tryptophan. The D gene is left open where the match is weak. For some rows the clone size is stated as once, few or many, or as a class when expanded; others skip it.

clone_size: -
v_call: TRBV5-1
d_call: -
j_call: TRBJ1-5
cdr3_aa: CASSLTGWGNQPQHF
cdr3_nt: TGCGCCAGCAGCTTGACAGGTTGGGGCAATCAGCCCCAGCATTTT

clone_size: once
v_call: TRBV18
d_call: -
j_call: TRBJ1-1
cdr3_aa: CASSPRERMDTEAFF
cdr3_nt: TGTGCCAGCTCACCAAGGGAGCGAATGGACACTGAAGCTTTCTTT

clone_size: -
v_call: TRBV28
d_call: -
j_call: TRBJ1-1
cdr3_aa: CASSLAQSLNTEAFF
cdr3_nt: TGTGCCAGCAGTTTGGCACAATCCCTGAACACTGAAGCTTTCTTT

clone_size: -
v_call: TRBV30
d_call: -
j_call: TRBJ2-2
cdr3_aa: CAWSERWTGDTGELFF
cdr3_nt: TGTGCCTGGAGTGAACGATGGACCGGGGACACCGGGGAGCTGTTTTTT

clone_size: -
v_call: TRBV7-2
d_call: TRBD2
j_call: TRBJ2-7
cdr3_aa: CASSLAGLAGGEQYF
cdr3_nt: TGTGCCAGCAGCTTAGCCGGGCTAGCGGGAGGGGAGCAGTACTTC

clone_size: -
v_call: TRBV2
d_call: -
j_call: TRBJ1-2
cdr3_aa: CASRMEGYTF
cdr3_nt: TGTGCCAGCAGGATGGAGGGCTACACCTTC

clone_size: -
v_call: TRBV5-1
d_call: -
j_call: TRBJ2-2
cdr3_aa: CASSWSSANTGELFF
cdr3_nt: TGCGCCAGCAGCTGGAGTTCCGCGAACACCGGGGAGCTGTTTTTT

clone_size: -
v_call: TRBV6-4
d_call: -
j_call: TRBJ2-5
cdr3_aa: CASSRGPQETQYF
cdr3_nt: TGTGCCAGCAGCAGAGGTCCCCAAGAGACCCAGTACTTC

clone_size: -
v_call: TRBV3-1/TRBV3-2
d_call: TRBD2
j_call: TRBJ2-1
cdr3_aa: CASSQSGSSRNEQFF
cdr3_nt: TGTGCCAGCAGCCAAAGCGGGAGTTCCAGGAATGAGCAGTTCTTC

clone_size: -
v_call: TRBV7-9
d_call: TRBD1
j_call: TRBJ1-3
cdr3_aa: CASSNGLGTDSGNTIYF
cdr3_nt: TGTGCCAGCAGTAATGGACTCGGGACAGACTCTGGAAACACCATATATTTT

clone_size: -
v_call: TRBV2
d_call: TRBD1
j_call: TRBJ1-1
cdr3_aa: CASRREGAGAFF
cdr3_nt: TGTGCCAGCAGGAGAGAGGGGGCAGGAGCTTTCTTT

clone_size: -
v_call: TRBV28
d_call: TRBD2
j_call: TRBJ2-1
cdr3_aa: CASSHGLAGSLDEQFF
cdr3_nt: TGTGCCAGCAGTCACGGACTAGCGGGTTCTCTAGATGAGCAGTTCTTC

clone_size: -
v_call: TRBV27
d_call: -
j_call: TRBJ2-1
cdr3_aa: CASSLQGNFYDEQFF
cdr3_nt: TGTGCCAGTTCGTTGCAGGGGAATTTCTATGATGAGCAGTTCTTC

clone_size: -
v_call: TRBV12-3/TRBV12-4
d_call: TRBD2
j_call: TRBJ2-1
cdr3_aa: CASSPWTSGKFF
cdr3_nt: TGTGCCAGCAGTCCCTGGACTAGCGGCAAGTTCTTC

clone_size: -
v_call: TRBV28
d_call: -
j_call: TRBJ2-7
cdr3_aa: CASSPPGVSYEQYF
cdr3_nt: TGTGCCAGCAGCCCCCCGGGAGTCTCCTACGAGCAGTACTTC

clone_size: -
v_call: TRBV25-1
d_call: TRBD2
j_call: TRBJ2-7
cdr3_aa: CASSEREVKQYF
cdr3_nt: TGTGCCAGCAGTGAACGGGAGGTCAAGCAGTACTTC

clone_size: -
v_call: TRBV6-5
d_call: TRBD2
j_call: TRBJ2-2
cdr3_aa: CASSYSSGENTGELFF
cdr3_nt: TGTGCCAGCAGTTACTCGAGCGGGGAGAACACCGGGGAGCTGTTTTTT

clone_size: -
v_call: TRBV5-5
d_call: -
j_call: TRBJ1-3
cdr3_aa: CASSSHRGETRPRNTIYF
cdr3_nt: TGTGCCAGCAGCTCACACCGCGGAGAGACCCGTCCGAGAAACACCATATATTTT

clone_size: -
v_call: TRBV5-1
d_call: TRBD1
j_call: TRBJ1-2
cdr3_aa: CASSVTQGGSGYTF
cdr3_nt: TGCGCCAGCAGCGTTACTCAGGGGGGAAGTGGCTACACCTTC

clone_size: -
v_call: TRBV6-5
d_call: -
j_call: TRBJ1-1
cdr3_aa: CASRTTGGNTEAFF
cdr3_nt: TGTGCCAGCAGAACGACAGGAGGGAACACTGAAGCTTTCTTT

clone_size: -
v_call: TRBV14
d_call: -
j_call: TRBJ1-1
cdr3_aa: CASSQRLGALNTEAFF
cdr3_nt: TGTGCCAGCAGCCAAAGACTCGGAGCGCTGAACACTGAAGCTTTCTTT

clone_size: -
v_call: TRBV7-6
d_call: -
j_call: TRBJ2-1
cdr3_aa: CASSLQGSYRNEQFF
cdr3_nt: TGTGCCAGCAGCTTACAGGGATCGTATAGAAATGAGCAGTTCTTC

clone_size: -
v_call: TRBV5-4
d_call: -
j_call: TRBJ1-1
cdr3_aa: CASSQNRMGTEAFF
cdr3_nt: TGTGCCAGCAGCCAAAACAGGATGGGCACTGAAGCTTTCTTT

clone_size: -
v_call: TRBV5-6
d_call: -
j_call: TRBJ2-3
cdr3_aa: CASSLAPGTDTQYF
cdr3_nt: TGTGCCAGCAGCTTGGCCCCTGGCACAGATACGCAGTATTTT

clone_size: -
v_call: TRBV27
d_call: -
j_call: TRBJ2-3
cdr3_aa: CASSLSPGLDTQYF
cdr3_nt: TGTGCCAGCAGTTTATCACCGGGTTTGGATACGCAGTATTTT

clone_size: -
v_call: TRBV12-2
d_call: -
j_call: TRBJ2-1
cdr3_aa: CASRLGRKGTLSRGQFF
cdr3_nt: TGTGCAAGTCGCTTAGGTCGGAAGGGGACGCTCTCGCGGGGGCAGTTCTTC

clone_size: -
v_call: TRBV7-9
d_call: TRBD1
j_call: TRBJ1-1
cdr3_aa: CASSLRTGGDTEAFF
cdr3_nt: TGTGCCAGCAGCTTAAGAACAGGGGGAGACACTGAAGCTTTCTTT

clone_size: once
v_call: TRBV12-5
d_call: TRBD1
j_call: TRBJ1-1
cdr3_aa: CASGLGTGGITEAFF
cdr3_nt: TGTGCTAGTGGTTTGGGGACAGGGGGCATCACTGAAGCTTTCTTT

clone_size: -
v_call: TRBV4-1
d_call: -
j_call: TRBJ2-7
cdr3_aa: CASSPRGTQSSYEQYF
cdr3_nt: TGCGCCAGCAGCCCAAGGGGGACCCAAAGCTCCTACGAGCAGTACTTC

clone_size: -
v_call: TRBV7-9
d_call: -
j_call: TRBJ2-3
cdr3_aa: CASDGGAGDTQYF
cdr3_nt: TGTGCCAGCGACGGGGGAGCAGGGGATACGCAGTATTTT

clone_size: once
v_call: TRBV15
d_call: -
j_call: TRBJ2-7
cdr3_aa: CATSRDQSYEQYF
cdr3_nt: TGTGCCACCAGCAGAGATCAGTCCTACGAGCAGTACTTC

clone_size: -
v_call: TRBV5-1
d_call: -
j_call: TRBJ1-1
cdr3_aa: CASSLEGRVQYTEAFF
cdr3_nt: TGCGCCAGCAGCTTGGAGGGCAGGGTGCAGTACACTGAAGCTTTCTTT